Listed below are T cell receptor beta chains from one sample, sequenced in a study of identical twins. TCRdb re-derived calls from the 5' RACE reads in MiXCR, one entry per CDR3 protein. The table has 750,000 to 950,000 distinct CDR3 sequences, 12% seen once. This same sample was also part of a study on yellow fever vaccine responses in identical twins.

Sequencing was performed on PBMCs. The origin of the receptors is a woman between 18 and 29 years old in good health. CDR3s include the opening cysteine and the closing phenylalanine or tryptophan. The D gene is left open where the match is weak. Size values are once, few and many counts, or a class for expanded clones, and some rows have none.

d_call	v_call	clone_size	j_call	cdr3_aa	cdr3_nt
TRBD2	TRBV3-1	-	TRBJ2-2	CASSAGLAGNNTGELFF	TGTGCCAGCAGCGCCGGACTAGCGGGAAATAACACCGGGGAGCTGTTTTTT
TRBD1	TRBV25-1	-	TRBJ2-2	CASKAPGQGTGELFF	TGTGCCAGCAAAGCCCCGGGACAGGGGACCGGGGAGCTGTTTTTT
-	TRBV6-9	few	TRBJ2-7	CASTKWAVRDFYEQYF	TGTGCCAGCACCAAGTGGGCGGTCAGAGATTTCTACGAGCAGTACTTC
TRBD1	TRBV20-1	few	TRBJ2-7	CSANRDRGSYEQYF	TGCAGTGCTAACCGGGACAGGGGTTCATACGAGCAGTACTTC
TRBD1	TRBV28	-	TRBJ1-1	CASSFNSGQIAEAFF	TGTGCCAGCAGCTTTAACTCGGGACAGATCGCTGAAGCTTTCTTT
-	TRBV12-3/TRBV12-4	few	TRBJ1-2	CASSSFRGSYTF	TGTGCCAGCAGTTCGTTCAGGGGAAGCTACACCTTC
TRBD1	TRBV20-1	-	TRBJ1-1	CSAGTGGWITEAFF	TGCAGTGCTGGGACAGGGGGCTGGATTACTGAAGCTTTCTTT
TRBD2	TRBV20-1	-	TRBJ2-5	CCARAPRGRDETQYF	TGCTGTGCTAGAGCTCCGCGGGGGAGGGATGAGACCCAGTACTTC
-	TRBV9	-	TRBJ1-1	CASSVGGGALEAFF	TGTGCCAGCAGCGTAGGAGGAGGGGCCCTTGAAGCTTTCTTT
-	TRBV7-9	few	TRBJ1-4	CASSRTLGSEKLFF	TGTGCCAGCAGCCGGACCTTGGGGTCTGAAAAACTGTTTTTT
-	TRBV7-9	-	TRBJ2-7	CASSLDSGNEQYF	TGTGCCAGCAGCTTAGATTCAGGGAACGAGCAGTACTTC
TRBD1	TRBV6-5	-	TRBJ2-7	CASSYGQAMYF	TGTGCCAGCAGTTACGGACAGGCAATGTACTTC
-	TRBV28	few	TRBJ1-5	CASTSVVGRQPQHF	TGTGCCAGCACATCAGTCGTCGGGCGGCAGCCCCAGCATTTT
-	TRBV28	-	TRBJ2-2	CASSSHKAENTGELFF	TGTGCCAGCAGTTCACACAAAGCGGAAAACACCGGGGAGCTGTTTTTT
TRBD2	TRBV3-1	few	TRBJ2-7	CASSLLTSGSPYEQYF	TGTGCCAGCAGCCTCCTGACTAGCGGGTCTCCCTACGAGCAGTACTTC
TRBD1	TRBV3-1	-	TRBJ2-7	CASRGQGVIEQYF	TGTGCCAGCCGGGGACAGGGGGTGATCGAGCAGTACTTC
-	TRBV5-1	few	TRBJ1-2	CASSLAPGEYGYTF	TGCGCCAGCAGCTTGGCCCCGGGGGAATATGGCTACACCTTC
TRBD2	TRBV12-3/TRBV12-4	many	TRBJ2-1	CASNRASGGREQFF	TGTGCCAGCAACAGAGCTAGCGGGGGGAGAGAGCAGTTCTTC
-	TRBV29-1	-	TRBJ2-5	CSVDAAGGKGETQYF	TGCAGCGTTGATGCCGCCGGGGGAAAGGGGGAGACCCAGTACTTC
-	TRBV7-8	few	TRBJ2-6	CASTKERVSSGANVLTF	TGTGCCAGCACCAAAGAACGTGTTAGCTCTGGGGCCAACGTCCTGACTTTC
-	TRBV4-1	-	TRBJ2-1	CASSHKSGPSANEQFF	TGCGCCAGCAGCCACAAGTCGGGGCCTAGCGCCAATGAGCAGTTCTTC
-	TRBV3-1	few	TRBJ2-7	CASSQLTGSYEQYF	TGTGCCAGCAGCCAATTAACAGGTTCCTACGAGCAGTACTTC
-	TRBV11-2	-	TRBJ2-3	CASSLRNAGSSTDTQYF	TGTGCCAGCAGCTTAAGGAACGCGGGCTCTAGCACAGATACGCAGTATTTT
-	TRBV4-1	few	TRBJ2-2	CASSQFGQGGYTGELFF	TGCGCCAGCAGCCAATTCGGCCAGGGGGGATACACCGGGGAGCTGTTTTTT
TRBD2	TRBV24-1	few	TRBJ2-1	CATSVHSGGLTW	TGTGCCACCAGTGTTCATAGCGGGGGGCTCACTTGG
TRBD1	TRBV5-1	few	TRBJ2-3	CASSDRPGQGVDTQYF	TGCGCCAGCAGCGACCGGCCGGGACAGGGGGTGGATACGCAGTATTTT
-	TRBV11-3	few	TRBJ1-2	CASSLVQTGLTPIPQLDYGYTF	TGTGCCAGCAGCTTAGTCCAAACGGGGCTCACCCCCATTCCGCAACTAGATTATGGCTACACCTTC
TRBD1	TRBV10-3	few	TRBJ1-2	CAISAGTGVYGYTF	TGTGCCATCAGTGCTGGGACAGGGGTCTATGGCTACACCTTC
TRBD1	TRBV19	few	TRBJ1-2	CASTGQANYGYTF	TGTGCCAGTACCGGACAGGCCAACTATGGCTACACCTTC